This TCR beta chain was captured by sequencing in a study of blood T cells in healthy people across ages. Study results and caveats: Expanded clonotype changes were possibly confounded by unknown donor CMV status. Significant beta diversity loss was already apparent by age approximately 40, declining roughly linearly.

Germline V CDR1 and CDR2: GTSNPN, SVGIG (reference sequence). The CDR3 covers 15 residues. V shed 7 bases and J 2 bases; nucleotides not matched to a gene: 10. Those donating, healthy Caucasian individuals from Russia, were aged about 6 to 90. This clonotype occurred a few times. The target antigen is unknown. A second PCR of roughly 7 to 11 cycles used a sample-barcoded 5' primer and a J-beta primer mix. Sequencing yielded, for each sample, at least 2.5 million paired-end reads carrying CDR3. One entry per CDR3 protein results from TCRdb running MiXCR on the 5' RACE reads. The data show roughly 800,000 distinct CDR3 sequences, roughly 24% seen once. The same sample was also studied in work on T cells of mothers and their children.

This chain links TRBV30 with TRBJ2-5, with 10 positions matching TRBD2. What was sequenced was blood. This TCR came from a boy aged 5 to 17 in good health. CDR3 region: CASSSGGGRQETQYF. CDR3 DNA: TGTGCCTCGTCTAGCGGGGGAGGGAGACAAGAGACCCAGTACTTC.